This TCR beta chain was documented in a study of chemoradiotherapy in HPV16-positive cancers (dated by TCRdb to between 2021 and 2023). About the investigation overall: Candidate HPV-specific T-cell clones and common TCR motifs were defined through functional T-cell assays on cells from a couple of HPV16-positive patients. The study set out to ask whether T-cell immunity against the HPV oncoproteins E6 and E7 changes over the course of chemoradiotherapy and whether that immunity affects survival. TCR repertoires from 86 patients with HPV-related cancers were then used to track the candidate HPV-specific TCRs and motifs. What the study reported, not specific to this receptor: In HPV16-positive patients, expansion of HPV-responsive T cells during chemoradiotherapy was associated with improved recurrence-free survival. The survival association was reported for HPV16-positive patients, and the functional definition of HPV-specific T cells was derived from only a couple of HPV16-positive patients. Expansion of candidate HPV-specific clones and E7-related TCR motifs was observed in the tumor microenvironment during treatment, whereas no such expansion was observed for non-HPV-specific T cells.

From the cysteine through the phenylalanine, the CDR3 covers 17 amino acids. Only CDR3 DNA is held: 51 bases, read in frame from base 1. The germline V gene (reference sequence) yields LNHDA for CDR1 and SQIVND for CDR2. Trimming removed 3 bases from V and 4 bases from J; the gene matches leave 13 bases unexplained. Concerning this clone: The antigen this receptor binds is unknown. No base-level quality is on record; no much larger clone is a single base apart.

Because repertoires were sampled repeatedly during chemoradiotherapy, clonal expansion in the tumor microenvironment could be followed. The library was made by the immunoSEQ multiplex PCR assay. TCRdb's version of the immuneACCESS table is confined to in-frame rearrangements and falls short of the full clone set. An unresolved V gene accounts for under half of the shortfall where checked; the remainder is of unknown origin. Across this sample there are 9,000 to 10,000 clones, with about four fifths seen only once. The ten largest account for around 2.8% of the sample. The V and J segments used are TRBV19 and TRBJ1-2; the junction holds 8 bases that match TRBD1. The receptor was derived from a human donor with HPV-associated anogenital cancer. Sequenced here: blood, sampled from a patient who underwent chemoradiotherapy. The CDR3 protein sequence reads: CASSIHNDRGEGYGYTF. The nucleotides are TGTGCCAGTAGTATCCATAACGACAGGGGTGAGGGCTATGGCTACACCTTC.